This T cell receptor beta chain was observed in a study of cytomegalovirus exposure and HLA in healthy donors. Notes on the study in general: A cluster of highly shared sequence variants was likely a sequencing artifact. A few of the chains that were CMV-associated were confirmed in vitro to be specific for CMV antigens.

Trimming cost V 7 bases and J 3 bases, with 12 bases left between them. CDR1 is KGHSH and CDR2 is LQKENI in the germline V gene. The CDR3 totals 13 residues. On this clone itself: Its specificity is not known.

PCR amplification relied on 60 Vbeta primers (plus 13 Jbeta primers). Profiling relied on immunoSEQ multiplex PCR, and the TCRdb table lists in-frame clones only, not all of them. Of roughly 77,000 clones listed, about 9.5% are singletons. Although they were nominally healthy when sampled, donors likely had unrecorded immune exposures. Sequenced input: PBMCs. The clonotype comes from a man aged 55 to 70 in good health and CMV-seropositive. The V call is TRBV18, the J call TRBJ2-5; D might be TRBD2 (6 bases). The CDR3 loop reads CASFSRREETQYF. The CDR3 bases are TGTGCCAGCTTCTCGAGGAGGGAAGAGACCCAGTACTTC. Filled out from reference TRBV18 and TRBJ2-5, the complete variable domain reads NAGVMQNPRHLVRRRGQEARLRCSPMKGHSHVYWYRQLPEEGLKFMVYLQKENIIDESGMPKERFSAEFPKEGPSILRIQQVVRGDSAAYFCASFSRREETQYFGPGTRLLVL.